This entry features one T cell receptor (beta chain) sequence. Its antigen is not known. Reverse transcription of about 0.5 to 1 ug RNA was carried out with random hexamers. The method of amplification for TCR beta CDR3 was immunoSEQ multiplex PCR, covering 54 Vbeta and 13 Jbeta. TCRdb reprocessed the immunoSEQ multiplex PCR reads via MiXCR and lists one record per CDR3 protein. The table includes 200,000 to 250,000 distinct CDR3 sequences, approximately 95% detected once. The data belong to a study of CD8 T cells in Susac syndrome. Overall study findings and caveats: An acknowledgment was made by the study that its TCR sequencing and HLA analysis involved relatively few individuals.

The germline V gene has CDR1 MDHEN and CDR2 SYDVKM. V dropped 6 bases and J dropped 0 bases, with 15 bases sitting between them. CDR3 length: 15 residues. Negative isolation was used for CD8+ and CD4+ T cells, and FACS enrichment was applied to TEMRA cells. This clonotype originated in a human donor with multiple sclerosis. The chain links TRBV28 to TRBJ2-7; TRBD2 might be the D (7 bases). The sample consisted of CD4+ T cells from PBMCs. This CDR3 reads CASRWGGTSSYEQYF. The CDR3 DNA follows: TGTGCCAGCAGATGGGGGGGCACTAGCTCCTACGAGCAGTACTTC.